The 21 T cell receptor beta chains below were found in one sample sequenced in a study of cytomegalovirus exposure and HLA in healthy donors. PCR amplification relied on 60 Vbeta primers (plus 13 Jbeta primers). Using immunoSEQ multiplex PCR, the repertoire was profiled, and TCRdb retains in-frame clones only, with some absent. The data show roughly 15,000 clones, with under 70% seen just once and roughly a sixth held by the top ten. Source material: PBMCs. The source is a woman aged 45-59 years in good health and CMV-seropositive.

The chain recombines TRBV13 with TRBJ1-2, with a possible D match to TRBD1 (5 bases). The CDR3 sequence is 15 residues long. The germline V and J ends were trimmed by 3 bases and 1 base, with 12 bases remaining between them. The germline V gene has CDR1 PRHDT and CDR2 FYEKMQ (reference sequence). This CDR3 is CASSLRGTYNYGYTF. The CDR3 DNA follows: TGTGCCAGCAGCTTGCGGGGGACCTATAACTATGGCTACACCTTC.

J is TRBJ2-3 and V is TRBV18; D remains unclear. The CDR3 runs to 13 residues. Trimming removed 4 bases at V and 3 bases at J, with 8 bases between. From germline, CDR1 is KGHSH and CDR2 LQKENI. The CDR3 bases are TGTGCCAGCTCACAAGAGAGGACAGATACGCAGTATTTT. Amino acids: CASSQERTDTQYF.

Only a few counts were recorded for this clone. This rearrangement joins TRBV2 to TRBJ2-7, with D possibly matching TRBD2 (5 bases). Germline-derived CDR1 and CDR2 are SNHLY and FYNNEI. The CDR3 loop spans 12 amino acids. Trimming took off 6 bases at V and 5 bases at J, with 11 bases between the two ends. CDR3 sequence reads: CASRLGANEQYF. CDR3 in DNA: TGTGCCAGCAGACTAGGAGCCAACGAGCAGTACTTC.

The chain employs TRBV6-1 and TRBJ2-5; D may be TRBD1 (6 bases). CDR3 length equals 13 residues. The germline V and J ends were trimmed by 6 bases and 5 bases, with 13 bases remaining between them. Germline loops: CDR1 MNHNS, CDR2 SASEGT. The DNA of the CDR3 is TGTGCCAGCAGGGGGACACGCTTCGAGACCCAGTACTTC. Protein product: CASRGTRFETQYF.

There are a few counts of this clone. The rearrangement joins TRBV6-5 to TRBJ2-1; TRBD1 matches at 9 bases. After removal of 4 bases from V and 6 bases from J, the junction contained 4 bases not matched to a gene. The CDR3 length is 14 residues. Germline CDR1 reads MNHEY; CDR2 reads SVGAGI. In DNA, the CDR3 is TGTGCCAGCAGTTCAGTACAGGGGGCCAATGAGCAGTTCTTC. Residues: CASSSVQGANEQFF.

The CDR3 loop reads CSARGDFEAFF. In DNA form, the CDR3 reads TGCAGTGCTAGAGGGGACTTTGAAGCTTTCTTT. The chain employs TRBV20-1 and TRBJ1-1; TRBD1 is a possible D gene (5 bases). The V end lost 1 base, the J end lost 7 bases, and 7 bases lay between the germline ends. This CDR3 comprises 11 residues. The germline CDR1 and CDR2 sequences are DFQATT and SNEGSKA (reference sequence).

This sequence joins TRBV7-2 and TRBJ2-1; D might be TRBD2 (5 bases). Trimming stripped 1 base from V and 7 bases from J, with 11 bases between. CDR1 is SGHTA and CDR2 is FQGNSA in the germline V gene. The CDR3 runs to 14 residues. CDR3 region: CASSLEWRGNEQFF. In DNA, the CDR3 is TGTGCCAGCAGCTTAGAGTGGAGAGGGAATGAGCAGTTCTTC.

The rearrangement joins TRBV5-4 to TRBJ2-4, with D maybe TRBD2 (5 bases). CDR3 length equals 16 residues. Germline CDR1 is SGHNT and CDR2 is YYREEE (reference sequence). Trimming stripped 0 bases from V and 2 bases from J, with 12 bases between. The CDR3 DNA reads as TGTGCCAGCAGCTTGGAGCCCCTAGCCCCCAAAAACATTCAGTACTTC. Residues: CASSLEPLAPKNIQYF.

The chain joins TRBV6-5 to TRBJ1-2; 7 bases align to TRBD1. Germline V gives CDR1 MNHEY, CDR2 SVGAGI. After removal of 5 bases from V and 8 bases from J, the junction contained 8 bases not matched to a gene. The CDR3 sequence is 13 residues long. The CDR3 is CASSTPLQGGYTF. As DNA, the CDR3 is TGTGCCAGCAGTACCCCCCTACAGGGGGGCTACACCTTC.

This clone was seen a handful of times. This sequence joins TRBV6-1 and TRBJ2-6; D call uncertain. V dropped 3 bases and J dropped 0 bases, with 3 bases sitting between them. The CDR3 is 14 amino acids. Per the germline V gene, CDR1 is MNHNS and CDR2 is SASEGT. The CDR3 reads CASSDNSGANVLTF. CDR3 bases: TGTGCCAGCAGTGACAACTCTGGGGCCAACGTCCTGACTTTC.

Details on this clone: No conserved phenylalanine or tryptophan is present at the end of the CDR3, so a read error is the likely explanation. The CDR3 region is CASSGKTDEAFV. The CDR3 coding sequence is TGTGCCAGCAGCGGAAAGACAGATGAAGCTTTCGTT. The genes are TRBV9 and TRBJ1-1, with a weak D call TRBD1 (5 bases). The ends were cut back, 3 bases at V and 7 bases at J, with 10 bases in the middle. The germline CDR1 and CDR2 sequences are SGDLS and YYNGEE. The length of the CDR3 is 12 residues.

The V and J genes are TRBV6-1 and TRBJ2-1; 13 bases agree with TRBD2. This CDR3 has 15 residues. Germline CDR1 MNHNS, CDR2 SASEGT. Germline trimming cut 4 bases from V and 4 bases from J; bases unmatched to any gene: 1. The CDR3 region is CASSGTSGSYNEQFF. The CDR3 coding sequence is TGTGCCAGCAGTGGGACTAGCGGGAGTTACAATGAGCAGTTCTTC.

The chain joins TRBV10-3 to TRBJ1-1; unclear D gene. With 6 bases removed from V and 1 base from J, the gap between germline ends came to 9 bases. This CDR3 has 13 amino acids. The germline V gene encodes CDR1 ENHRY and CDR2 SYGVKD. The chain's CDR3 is CAIRVVANTEAFF. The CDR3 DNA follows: TGTGCCATCAGGGTGGTGGCGAACACTGAAGCTTTCTTT.

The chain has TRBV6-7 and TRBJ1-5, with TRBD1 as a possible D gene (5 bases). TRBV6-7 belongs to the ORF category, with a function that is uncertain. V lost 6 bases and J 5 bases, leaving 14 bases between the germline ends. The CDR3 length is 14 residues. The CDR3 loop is CASSTGACYQPQHF. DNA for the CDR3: TGTGCCAGCAGCACAGGCGCCTGTTATCAGCCCCAGCATTTT.

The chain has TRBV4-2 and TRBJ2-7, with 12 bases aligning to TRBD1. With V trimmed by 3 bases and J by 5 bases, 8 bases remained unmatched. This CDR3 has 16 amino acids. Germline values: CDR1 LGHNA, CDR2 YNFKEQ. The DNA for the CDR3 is TGTGCCAGCAGCCAGGAAACCGGGACAGGGGGCGACGAGCAGTACTTC. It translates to CASSQETGTGGDEQYF.

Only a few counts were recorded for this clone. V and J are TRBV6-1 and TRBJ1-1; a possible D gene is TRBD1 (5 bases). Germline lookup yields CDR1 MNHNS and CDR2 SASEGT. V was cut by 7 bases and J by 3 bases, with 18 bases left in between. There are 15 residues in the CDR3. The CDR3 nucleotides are TGTGCCAGCACCAGGCACCTGAACAGGCACACTGAAGCTTTCTTT. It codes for CASTRHLNRHTEAFF.

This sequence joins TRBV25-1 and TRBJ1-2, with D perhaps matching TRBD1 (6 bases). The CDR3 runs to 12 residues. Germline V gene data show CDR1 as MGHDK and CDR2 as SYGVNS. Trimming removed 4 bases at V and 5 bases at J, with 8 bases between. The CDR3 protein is CASSGRGYGYTF. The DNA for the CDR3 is TGTGCCAGCAGTGGCAGGGGTTATGGCTACACCTTC.

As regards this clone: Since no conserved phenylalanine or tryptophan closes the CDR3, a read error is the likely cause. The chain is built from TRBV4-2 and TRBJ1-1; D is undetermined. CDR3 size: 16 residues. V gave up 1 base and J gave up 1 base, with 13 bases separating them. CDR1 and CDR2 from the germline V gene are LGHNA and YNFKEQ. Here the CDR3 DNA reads TGTGCCAGCAGCCAAGTCGCTAGAGTCACGAACACTGAAGCTTTCGTT. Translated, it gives CASSQVARVTNTEAFV.

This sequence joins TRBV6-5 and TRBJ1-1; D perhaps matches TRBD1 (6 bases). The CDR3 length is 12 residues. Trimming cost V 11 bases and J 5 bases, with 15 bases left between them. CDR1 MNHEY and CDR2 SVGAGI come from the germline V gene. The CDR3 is CAAHQGRTEAFF. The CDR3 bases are TGTGCCGCACACCAGGGGCGGACTGAAGCTTTCTTT.

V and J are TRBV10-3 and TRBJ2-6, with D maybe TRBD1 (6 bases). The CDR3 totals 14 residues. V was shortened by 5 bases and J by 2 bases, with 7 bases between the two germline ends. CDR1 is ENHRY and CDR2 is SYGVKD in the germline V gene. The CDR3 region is CAISWTAGANVLTF. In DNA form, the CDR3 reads TGTGCCATCAGTTGGACAGCTGGGGCCAACGTCCTGACTTTC.

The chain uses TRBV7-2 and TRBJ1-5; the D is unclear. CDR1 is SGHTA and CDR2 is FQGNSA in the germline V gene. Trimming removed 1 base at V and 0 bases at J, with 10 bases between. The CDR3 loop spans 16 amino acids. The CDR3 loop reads CASSLVLANSNQPQHF. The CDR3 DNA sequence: TGTGCCAGCAGCTTAGTTTTGGCCAATAGCAATCAGCCCCAGCATTTT.